The rows below give T cell receptor beta chains drawn from one sample of a study of response to subunit inactivated influenza vaccine. TCRdb fed the RT-PCR reads into MiXCR, producing one record per CDR3 protein. Of approximately 530,000 distinct CDR3 sequences in the sample, 10% to 15% were seen once. The specimen comprised PBMCs from blood, sampled about 40 days after vaccination. Receptor source: a middle-aged man who received an inactivated influenza vaccine. The CDR3 runs from the conserved cysteine through the conserved F or W. D genes are given only for firm matches. Clone size is stated in some rows and not others, as once, few, many or a class when expanded.

V gene	J gene	clone size	D gene	CDR3 protein	CDR3 DNA
TRBV5-5	TRBJ1-5	many	NA	CASSSGQLNQPQHF	TGTGCCAGCAGCTCAGGACAGCTCAATCAGCCCCAGCATTTT
TRBV11-2	TRBJ2-3	many	TRBD2	CASSRRSSGRVSTDTQYF	TGTGCCAGCAGCCGTCGGTCTAGCGGGAGGGTTAGCACAGATACGCAGTATTTT
TRBV20-1	TRBJ2-7	NA	TRBD1	CSATGDRSSYEQYF	TGCAGTGCCACCGGGGACAGGAGCTCCTACGAGCAGTACTTC
TRBV5-1	TRBJ2-7	many	NA	CASSLEARSGEQYF	TGCGCCAGCAGCTTGGAGGCACGTTCTGGCGAGCAGTACTTC
TRBV20-1	TRBJ1-1	few	TRBD1	CSARDYGQGMNTEAFF	TGCAGTGCTAGAGATTATGGACAGGGAATGAACACTGAAGCTTTCTTT
TRBV24-1	TRBJ2-2	NA	TRBD1	CATSDPRGPTGELFF	TGTGCCACCAGTGATCCCAGGGGGCCCACCGGGGAGCTGTTTTTT
TRBV20-1	TRBJ2-7	few	NA	CSAAPIGPGNEQYF	TGCAGTGCCGCACCCATCGGGCCCGGCAACGAGCAGTACTTC
TRBV29-1	TRBJ2-7	NA	NA	CSVARFVPFEQYF	TGCAGCGTGGCCCGGTTTGTTCCGTTCGAGCAGTACTTC
TRBV19	TRBJ2-6	NA	NA	CASRKITGPPLSGANVLTF	TGTGCCAGCCGAAAAATTACAGGCCCCCCACTCTCTGGGGCCAACGTCCTGACTTTC
TRBV5-5	TRBJ1-2	few	NA	CASSLEASLTGVRGYTF	TGTGCCAGCAGCTTGGAGGCCAGCCTAACTGGGGTTCGTGGCTACACCTTC
TRBV4-1	TRBJ2-7	few	TRBD2	CASSLRLASSYEQYF	TGCGCCAGCAGCCTCAGACTAGCGAGCTCCTACGAGCAGTACTTC
TRBV10-3	TRBJ2-7	few	NA	CAIRSRDVPYEQYF	TGTGCCATCAGGTCGCGGGACGTCCCCTACGAGCAGTACTTC
TRBV5-1	TRBJ2-5	NA	NA	CASSLEGPETQYF	TGCGCCAGCAGCCTGGAAGGGCCAGAGACCCAGTACTTC
TRBV29-1	TRBJ2-3	few	NA	CSVDQSSTDTQYF	TGCAGCGTTGATCAATCTAGCACAGATACGCAGTATTTT
TRBV11-1	TRBJ2-3	few	TRBD2	CASSLVRASGLTDTQYF	TGTGCCAGCAGCTTAGTTCGGGCTAGCGGACTCACAGATACGCAGTATTTT
TRBV5-1	TRBJ1-2	NA	TRBD1	CASSTGQGTIYGYTF	TGCGCCAGCAGCACTGGACAGGGGACGATCTATGGCTACACCTTC
TRBV29-1	TRBJ2-1	many	TRBD1	CSVGRSRDRAWNEQFF	TGCAGCGTTGGGAGGTCCAGGGACAGGGCGTGGAATGAGCAGTTCTTC
TRBV6-1	TRBJ2-2	NA	TRBD2	CASGSFSGVYTGELFF	TGTGCCAGCGGATCATTTAGCGGGGTTTACACCGGGGAGCTGTTTTTT
TRBV27	TRBJ1-4	few	TRBD1	CASRKTGGEGRGEKLFF	TGTGCCAGCAGAAAAACAGGGGGCGAAGGACGGGGTGAAAAACTGTTTTTT
TRBV10-3	TRBJ2-2	many	NA	CAISLDPANTGELFF	TGTGCCATCAGTCTGGACCCAGCGAACACCGGGGAGCTGTTTTTT
TRBV3-1	TRBJ2-3	once	NA	CASSQMMETDTQYF	TGTGCCAGCAGCCAGATGATGGAAACAGATACGCAGTATTTT
TRBV29-1	TRBJ2-7	many	NA	CSVRQDSYEQYF	TGCAGCGTTCGACAAGACAGTTACGAGCAGTACTTC
TRBV2	TRBJ1-5	NA	NA	CASSWAGNSNQPQHF	TGTGCCAGCAGTTGGGCGGGTAATAGCAATCAGCCCCAGCATTTT
TRBV15	TRBJ1-1	NA	TRBD1	CATSSGRGEAFF	TGTGCCACCAGCAGCGGCAGGGGGGAAGCTTTCTTT
TRBV10-1	TRBJ2-5	NA	NA	CASSAQQHQETQYF	TGCGCCAGCAGTGCCCAGCAGCACCAAGAGACCCAGTACTTC
TRBV4-3	TRBJ1-2	NA	NA	CASSQASGGPYGYTF	TGCGCCAGCAGCCAAGCTTCCGGGGGACCCTATGGCTACACCTTC